This T cell receptor beta chain was sequenced in a study of regulatory T cells in long-lasting Graves disease. Study-wide background: Graves' patients with a new diagnosis had received antithyroid drugs under 3 months.

The CDR3 has 16 amino acids. Trimming took 0 bases from V and 9 from J, leaving 24 bases between them. Looked up from germline, CDR1 is DFQATT and CDR2 is SNEGSKA (reference sequence). Libraries of TCR beta came from iRepertoire HTBI primers plus Arm-PCR of CDR3 regions. MiXCR was run by TCRdb on the multiplex PCR reads, yielding one entry per CDR3 protein. The sample consists of roughly 360,000 distinct CDR3 sequences, 12% of them appearing once. Time point: newly diagnosed GD, antithyroid drugs for less than 3 months. With RNA extracted from PBMCs as input, the TCR library was made. Many counts were recorded for this clonotype. Separately, the same data were catalogued under a study of T cells in Graves' hyperthyroidism and ophthalmopathy. That work adds: First-round RT-PCR with HTBI primers amplified the TCR CDR3 region. Blood also showed most of the thyroid clonotypes that were expanded above 0.001.

This receptor was taken from a woman between 18 and 30 years old with Graves disease. The V gene is TRBV20-1, the J gene TRBJ2-7; possibly TRBD1 for D (5 bases). This material consisted of peripheral blood mononuclear cells (PBMCs), taken at new diagnosis, from a patient treated with antithyroid drugs. In DNA, the CDR3 is TGCAGTGCTAGAGATGAGCAGGGCCCAGCCCTAACAGGGCAGTACTTC. Amino acid sequence: CSARDEQGPALTGQYF.